This T cell receptor (beta chain) appears in the sequencing data of a study of blood T cell repertoires in COVID-19. On the study more broadly: The United States, Italy and Spain provided the acute and convalescent COVID-19 samples. The cDNA or gDNA used as material had been derived from T cells, B-cell-depleted T cells, or PBMCs.

The authors' processing: Reference gene primer amplification gave nucleated cell count estimates. Assay used: immunoSEQ multiplex PCR; TCRdb lists only in-frame clones, some missing. That table furnishes V, J and clone size, whereas the DNA furnished D and trimming. The data hold fewer than 250,000 clones, with roughly 90% observed a single time. CDR3 length: 13 amino acids. V was cut by 6 bases and J by 7 bases, with 13 bases left in between. This TCR came from a woman under 30 who had recovered from COVID-19. Sequenced material: PBMCs or T cells enriched from blood (not recorded which). The chain combines TRBV12-3 or TRBV12-4 with TRBJ1-5; D perhaps matches TRBD1 (5 bases). CDR3 protein: CASRWGQWQPQHF. DNA for the CDR3: TGTGCCAGCAGATGGGGCCAGTGGCAGCCCCAGCATTTT.